The 13 T cell receptor beta chains below come from one sample, sequenced in a study of beta chain features in type 1 diabetes. Isolated RNA was reverse transcribed in full, so expressed TCRB transcripts were sequenced. TCRdb's copy holds only in-frame clones and misses some; the assay was immunoSEQ multiplex PCR. The data show under 90,000 clones, with roughly 31% seen just once and about 0.5% held by the top ten. The sequencing sample was made of stem cell memory CD4+ T cells from blood. Source of these receptors: a woman under 30 in good health.

This clone occurred many times. The chain joins TRBV29-1 to TRBJ2-5, with TRBD1 as a possible D gene (7 bases). CDR3 size: 12 residues. Trimming left V 6 bases short and J 5 bases short, with 13 bases between. Germline V gene data show CDR1 as SQVTM and CDR2 as ANQGSEA. The CDR3 DNA is TGCAGCGTCGCCAGGGGGAGGGAGACCCAGTACTTC. Translating gives CSVARGRETQYF.

The chain joins TRBV18 to TRBJ1-2; TRBD1 matches 9 bases. Germline V CDR1 and CDR2: KGHSH, LQKENI. V shed 0 bases and J 6 bases; nucleotides not matched to a gene: 5. The CDR3 length is 15 residues. In DNA, the CDR3 is TGTGCCAGCTCACCACCGAAGGGGACAGGGAATGGCTACACCTTC. Translation: CASSPPKGTGNGYTF. Supplemented by reference TRBV18 and TRBJ1-2, the full variable domain reads NAGVMQNPRHLVRRRGQEARLRCSPMKGHSHVYWYRQLPEEGLKFMVYLQKENIIDESGMPKERFSAEFPKEGPSILRIQQVVRGDSAAYFCASSPPKGTGNGYTFGSGTRLTVV.

This clone was detected only a few times. The chain has TRBV6-1 and TRBJ1-1; D remains unclear. The ends were cut back, 2 bases at V and 5 bases at J, with 9 bases in the middle. This CDR3 is built from 13 residues. CDR1 MNHNS and CDR2 SASEGT come from the germline V gene. The CDR3: CASSESRGTEAFF. The CDR3 region has the DNA TGTGCCAGCAGTGAATCGCGGGGAACTGAAGCTTTCTTT.

This chain links TRBV9 with TRBJ1-2, with D tentatively TRBD1 (6 bases). This CDR3 has 15 residues. The V end lost 0 bases, the J end lost 6 bases, and 15 bases lay between the germline ends. CDR1 is SGDLS, CDR2 YYNGEE, per germline. CDR3 DNA sequence: TGTGCCAGCAGCGTAGACGGCAGGGGAGCGGATGGCTACACCTTC. Translating it yields CASSVDGRGADGYTF.

This clone was counted only a few times. The chain recombines TRBV29-1 with TRBJ1-3, with 7 bases fitting TRBD1. The CDR3 has 13 amino acids. Unmatched junction bases numbered 2, after V lost 2 bases and J lost 4 bases. Germline loops: CDR1 SQVTM, CDR2 ANQGSEA. This CDR3 is CSVEMGQGNTIYF. The CDR3 nucleotides read TGCAGCGTTGAAATGGGACAGGGAAACACCATATATTTT. The full variable domain, completed using reference TRBV29-1 and TRBJ1-3, is SAVISQKPSRDICQRGTSLTIQCQVDSQVTMMFWYRQQPGQSLTLIATANQGSEATYESGFVIDKFPISRPNLTFSTLTVSNMSPEDSSIYLCSVEMGQGNTIYFGEGSWLTVV.

This clone appeared a few times. The J gene is TRBJ1-4, the V gene TRBV6-5; TRBD1 matches 10 bases. The CDR3 has 13 amino acids. V gave up 7 bases and J gave up 8 bases; unmatched junction bases: 4. CDR1 is MNHEY and CDR2 is SVGAGI in the germline V gene. CDR3 nucleotides: TGTGCCAGCAAAGGACAGGGGGGCGAAAAACTGTTTTTT. Its protein product is CASKGQGGEKLFF.

The V gene is TRBV7-9, the J gene TRBJ1-5; D ambiguous. The V end lost 5 bases, the J end lost 2 bases, and 7 bases lay between the germline ends. Germline assignment: CDR1 SEHNR and CDR2 FQNEAQ (reference sequence). The CDR3 is 13 residues long. CDR3 sequence: CASSRDGNQPQHF. In DNA, the CDR3 is TGTGCCAGCAGCCGGGATGGCAATCAGCCCCAGCATTTT.

This clone occurred a few times. The chain carries TRBV4-1 and TRBJ1-2; 7 bases line up with TRBD1. Trimming at V came to 2 bases and at J to 2 bases, leaving 5 bases not matched to a gene. CDR3 length equals 15 residues. Germline V gene data show CDR1 as MGHRA and CDR2 as YSYEKL. The CDR3 DNA sequence: TGCGCCAGCAGCCAACCAGGCAGGGGGAACTATGGCTACACCTTC. It yields the protein CASSQPGRGNYGYTF.

This clone was counted only a few times. This chain uses TRBV5-1 with TRBJ1-1; possibly TRBD1 for D (6 bases). CDR3 length: 15 residues. The V and J ends lost 4 bases and 2 bases respectively, with 15 bases between them. Germline V gene data show CDR1 as SGHRS and CDR2 as YFSETQ. The CDR3 nucleotides read TGCGCCAGCAGCGTTAAAAGGACAGATAACACTGAAGCTTTCTTT. Translated: CASSVKRTDNTEAFF.

J is TRBJ1-2 and V is TRBV10-2; D may be TRBD1 (5 bases). Germline assignment: CDR1 WSHSY and CDR2 SAAADI. The CDR3 sequence is 13 residues long. Trimming stripped 3 bases from V and 5 bases from J, with 10 bases between. The CDR3 DNA reads TGCGCCAGCAGTGACGGGGGGGGATATGGCTACACCTTC. Protein: CASSDGGGYGYTF.

This clone occurred a few times. The V and J genes are TRBV5-4 and TRBJ1-2; D is possibly TRBD1 (6 bases). CDR1 and CDR2 (germline): SGHNT, YYREEE (reference sequence). This CDR3 region has 13 residues. The V and J ends lost 1 base and 3 bases respectively, with 7 bases between them. The CDR3 sequence: CASSLNRDYGYTF. The DNA for the CDR3 is TGTGCCAGCAGCTTGAACAGGGACTATGGCTACACCTTC.

V gene TRBV29-1 combines with J gene TRBJ1-2, with 10 bases aligning to TRBD1. CDR3 length equals 17 residues. The germline V gene encodes CDR1 SQVTM and CDR2 ANQGSEA. With 4 bases clipped from V and 8 bases from J, the junction kept 19 bases outside the gene matches. CDR3 bases: TGCAGCGTTGCCTCTTCCCGGGACAGGGGCCTTATGGGCGGCTACACCTTC. This codes for CSVASSRDRGLMGGYTF.

The genes are TRBV7-2 and TRBJ2-2; 9 nucleotides align to TRBD1. Germline assignment: CDR1 SGHTA and CDR2 FQGNSA. The J segment lost 5 bases and the V segment lost 5 bases, leaving 3 bases of the junction unmatched. CDR3 length: 14 amino acids. CDR3 residues: CASSRTGVTGELFF. The DNA for the CDR3 is TGTGCCAGCAGCCGGACAGGGGTTACCGGGGAGCTGTTTTTT.